One and the same sample provided the 25 T cell receptor beta chains below, sequenced in a study of blood T cells in healthy people across ages. Next came a second PCR, run for about 7 to 12 cycles, which used a sample-barcoded 5' primer along with a J-beta primer mix. Each CDR3 protein gets one entry after TCRdb re-called the 5' RACE reads with MiXCR. Of fewer than 1 million distinct CDR3 sequences detected, approximately 48% appear once; the ten largest clones hold about 21%. Specimen: blood. Source of these receptors: a man aged 55 to 70 in good health.

V is TRBV15 and J is TRBJ2-3, with 9 bases matching TRBD1. This CDR3 is 15 amino acids long. V lost 4 bases and J lost 1; bases outside the gene matches: 3. The V gene's germline CDR1 is LNHNV and CDR2 YYDKDF (reference sequence). This chain's CDR3 is CATSIRTGGTDTQYF. The CDR3 nucleotides are TGTGCCACCAGCATAAGGACAGGGGGCACAGATACGCAGTATTTT. The full variable domain, rest sourced from reference TRBV15 and TRBJ2-3, is DAMVIQNPRYQVTQFGKPVTLSCSQTLNHNVMYWYQQKSSQAPKLLFHYYDKDFNNEADTPDNFQSRRPNTSFCFLDIRSPGLGDTAMYLCATSIRTGGTDTQYFGPGTRLTVL.

The CDR3 sequence is CSASSGTGLDEQYF. For the CDR3, the DNA is TGCAGTGCTAGTTCGGGGACAGGTTTGGACGAGCAGTACTTC. V gene TRBV20-1 combines with J gene TRBJ2-5, with 8 bases that match TRBD1. The last part of the DNA fits TRBJ2-7 better; the J call may be wrong. CDR3 length equals 14 residues. The germline V gene encodes CDR1 DFQATT and CDR2 SNEGSKA (reference sequence).

This clonotype came up a few times. The rearrangement joins TRBV10-2 to TRBJ2-7; 8 nucleotides agree with TRBD1. The CDR3 is made up of 15 amino acids. CDR1 and CDR2 (germline): WSHSY, SAAADI. The ends lost 6 bases at V and 1 base at J; junction bases unmatched: 8. The CDR3 protein is CASRETGVGSYEQYF. The CDR3 bases are TGCGCCAGCAGAGAGACAGGGGTAGGGTCCTACGAGCAGTACTTC.

The chain uses TRBV5-1 and TRBJ2-3; a possible D gene is TRBD1 (6 bases). Deletions cut 7 bases from V and 5 bases from J, with 14 bases between. The germline V gene encodes CDR1 SGHRS and CDR2 YFSETQ. The CDR3 totals 13 residues. The CDR3 loop reads CASAPGGGDTQYF. The CDR3 DNA reads as TGCGCCAGCGCACCTGGGGGCGGAGATACGCAGTATTTT.

The chain uses TRBV11-2 and TRBJ2-3; TRBD2 matches at 10 bases. The CDR3 runs to 17 residues. CDR1 and CDR2 from the germline V gene are SGHAT and FQNNGV. With 0 bases clipped from V and 7 bases from J, the junction kept 10 bases outside the gene matches. The CDR3 sequence is CASSLEQRGGWINTQYF. CDR3 bases: TGTGCCAGCAGCTTAGAGCAGCGGGGGGGCTGGATAAATACGCAGTATTTT. Full variable domain (missing parts from reference TRBV11-2 and TRBJ2-3): EAGVAQSPRYKIIEKRQSVAFWCNPISGHATLYWYQQILGQGPKLLIQFQNNGVVDDSQLPKDRFSAERLKGVDSTLKIQPAKLEDSAVYLCASSLEQRGGWINTQYFGPGTRLTVL.

This clonotype has more than one count but fewer than ten. The chain is built from TRBV20-1 and TRBJ2-1, with TRBD2 identical over 11 bases. The CDR3 is 15 amino acids. Trimming at V came to 3 bases and at J to 4 bases, leaving 5 bases not matched to a gene. Looked up from germline, CDR1 is DFQATT and CDR2 is SNEGSKA (reference sequence). The CDR3 sequence: CSAREGLAEYNEQFF. CDR3 coding DNA: TGCAGTGCTAGGGAGGGACTAGCGGAATACAATGAGCAGTTCTTC.

This clonotype was detected a few times. The rearrangement uses TRBV20-1 and TRBJ1-1; no reliable D call. The germline gives CDR1 DFQATT, CDR2 SNEGSKA (reference sequence). The CDR3 length is 14 residues. V lost 3 bases, J lost 4 bases, and 15 bases lay in between. CDR3 protein: CSARKGVSITEAFF. The CDR3 DNA sequence: TGCAGTGCTAGGAAAGGCGTCAGTATCACTGAAGCTTTCTTT.

The chain combines TRBV28 with TRBJ1-2; possible D gene TRBD1, 5 bases. V shed 2 bases and J shed 0 bases, with 10 bases lying between them. The CDR3 has 15 amino acids. From germline, CDR1 is MDHEN and CDR2 SYDVKM. The CDR3 bases are TGTGCCAGCAGTTTAGTTAGGGGACCTAACTATGGCTACACCTTC. As protein: CASSLVRGPNYGYTF.

This clonotype was found many times. This sequence joins TRBV6-5 and TRBJ2-5; TRBD2 aligns across 7 bases. Germline V gene lookup returns CDR1 MNHEY and CDR2 SVGAGI. V was pared by 6 bases and J by 7 bases, with 8 bases of the junction left unmatched. The length of the CDR3 is 13 residues. CDR3 DNA sequence: TGTGCCAGCAGCGGACTAGGCGTGAGGACCCAGTACTTC. Its protein product is CASSGLGVRTQYF.

This clonotype has only a few counts. The V and J genes are TRBV10-3 and TRBJ2-6; possibly TRBD1 or TRBD2 for D (5 bases each). V was trimmed by 6 bases and J by 3 bases, leaving 9 bases between them. The CDR3 contains 14 residues. Looked up from germline, CDR1 is ENHRY and CDR2 is SYGVKD. The chain's CDR3 is CAISGAYGANVLTF. CDR3 sequence (DNA): TGTGCCATCAGCGGGGCATATGGGGCCAACGTCCTGACTTTC.

The chain employs TRBV14 and TRBJ2-5; a weak D match, TRBD2 (6 bases). Germline lookup yields CDR1 SGHDN and CDR2 FVKESK. The CDR3 is 15 amino acids. V was clipped by 1 base and J by 2 bases, with 11 bases between them. Here the CDR3 reads CASSQVSGKQETQYF. CDR3 coding DNA: TGTGCCAGCAGCCAAGTTAGCGGAAAACAAGAGACCCAGTACTTC.

This clonotype was seen a few times. This chain connects TRBV4-1 to TRBJ1-2; D is undetermined. The CDR3 is made up of 15 amino acids. Trimming removed 0 bases from V and 4 bases from J, with 12 bases in between. The germline gives CDR1 MGHRA, CDR2 YSYEKL. The CDR3 DNA reads TGCGCCAGCAGCCAAGATTACACCGCTGGCTATGGCTACACCTTC. This translates into CASSQDYTAGYGYTF.

This clonotype has just one count. This chain connects TRBV10-3 to TRBJ1-2; 7 nucleotides align to TRBD1. Losses at the gene ends were 2 bases for V and 3 bases for J; bases not matched to a gene: 0. Per the germline V gene, CDR1 is ENHRY and CDR2 is SYGVKD. This CDR3 contains 13 residues. CDR3 amino acids: CAISETGDYGYTF. The DNA for the CDR3 is TGTGCCATCAGTGAGACAGGGGACTATGGCTACACCTTC.

This clonotype appeared once. This rearrangement joins TRBV5-1 to TRBJ2-5, with 11 bases that match TRBD2. The germline CDR1 and CDR2 sequences are SGHRS and YFSETQ. Trimming removed 2 bases from V and 1 base from J; junction bases left unmatched: 1. The CDR3 sequence is 15 residues long. CDR3 coding DNA: TGCGCCAGCAGCTTTAGCGGGGGGGCCCAAGAGACCCAGTACTTC. Translated, it gives CASSFSGGAQETQYF.

This clonotype has more than one count but fewer than ten. The V gene is TRBV20-1, the J gene TRBJ2-1; TRBD2 might be the D (7 bases). With 0 bases removed from V and 1 base from J, the gap between germline ends came to 13 bases. This CDR3 is built from 16 residues. The V gene's germline CDR1 is DFQATT and CDR2 SNEGSKA (reference sequence). The CDR3: CSARDGGGVSYNEQFF. In DNA, the CDR3 is TGCAGTGCTAGAGATGGCGGGGGCGTTTCCTACAATGAGCAGTTCTTC.

This rearrangement joins TRBV20-1 to TRBJ1-2; 7 bases align to TRBD1. The CDR3 is 15 residues long. Germline assignment: CDR1 DFQATT and CDR2 SNEGSKA (reference sequence). V shed 4 bases, J shed 2 bases, and the junction held 10 bases outside the gene matches. The CDR3 region has the DNA TGCAGTGCTATCCGGCCGACAGGGTTAAACTATGGCTACACCTTC. Translating gives CSAIRPTGLNYGYTF.

CDR3 in amino acids: CASKSLGGAGNEQFF. DNA for the CDR3: TGTGCCAGCAAATCCCTTGGGGGGGCAGGGAATGAGCAGTTCTTC. The chain carries TRBV2 and TRBJ2-1; TRBD2 might be the D (7 bases). The CDR3 spans 15 residues. Between the trimmed V and J ends, which lost 7 bases and 7 bases, there was a span of 20 bases. Looked up from germline, CDR1 is SNHLY and CDR2 is FYNNEI.

The sample holds a few counts of this clonotype. Here the CDR3 reads CSARLGPDRVDNEQYF. CDR3 DNA: TGCAGTGCTAGGTTGGGGCCCGACAGGGTTGACAACGAGCAGTACTTC. The rearrangement links TRBV20-1 to TRBJ2-7; 7 nucleotides align to TRBD1. The germline gives CDR1 DFQATT, CDR2 SNEGSKA (reference sequence). V was clipped by 3 bases and J by 5 bases; unmatched bases: 16. The CDR3 is 16 amino acids.

V is TRBV12-3 or TRBV12-4 and J is TRBJ2-7, with D possibly matching TRBD2 (7 bases). CDR3 length: 14 amino acids. V shed 2 bases and J shed 6 bases, with 14 bases lying between them. In nucleotides, the CDR3 is TGTGCCAGCAGTTTAAATGCCGGGGGGCGCGAGCAGTACTTC. Translating gives CASSLNAGGREQYF.

Concerning this clonotype: At one of its ends the junction is not consistent with the germline gene, which may arise from a read error. The V gene is TRBV25-1, the J gene TRBJ1-1, with D possibly TRBD1 on 5 matching bases. CDR3 size: 14 residues. From germline, CDR1 is MGHDK and CDR2 SYGVNS. CDR3 amino acids: CVSSEWGQNTEAFF. The CDR3 region has the DNA TGTGTCAGCAGTGAATGGGGCCAAAACACTGAAGCTTTCTTT.

This clonotype was seen a handful of times. The CDR3: CASSVAGSNYGYTF. The DNA for the CDR3 is TGTGCCAGCAGCGTAGCGGGCAGCAACTATGGCTACACCTTC. J is TRBJ1-2 and V is TRBV9, with no clear D. Per germline, CDR1 SGDLS and CDR2 YYNGEE. This CDR3 region has 14 residues. With 0 bases removed from V and 2 bases from J, the gap between germline ends came to 8 bases.

As regards this clonotype: One junction end disagrees with the germline gene, perhaps due to a read error. The J gene is TRBJ2-7, the V gene TRBV20-1, with D possibly being TRBD1 or TRBD2 (5 bases each). Germline CDR1 reads DFQATT; CDR2 reads SNEGSKA (reference sequence). The length of the CDR3 is 14 residues. CDR3 nucleotides: TGCAGTGCTAGCTCAGGGACCGAAATAGAGACCCAGTGCTTC. Its translation is CSASSGTEIETQCF.

This clonotype came up many times. This rearrangement joins TRBV6-2 or TRBV6-3 to TRBJ2-4, with TRBD1 matching 9 bases. Germline V gene lookup returns CDR1 MNHEY and CDR2 SVGEGT. There are 16 residues in the CDR3. The V segment lost 6 bases and the J segment 1 base; nucleotides outside the gene matches: 7. CDR3 nucleotides: TGTGCCAGCAGCCCGACCGGGACAGGGGCCAAAAACATTCAGTACTTC. This translates into CASSPTGTGAKNIQYF.

This chain connects TRBV7-9 to TRBJ1-1; 9 bases align to TRBD1. Trimming cost V 5 bases and J 7 bases; bases outside gene matches: 11. Germline V gene lookup returns CDR1 SEHNR and CDR2 FQNEAQ (reference sequence). There are 15 residues in the CDR3. As DNA, the CDR3 is TGTGCCAGCAGCCCCGTCCGGGACAGGGCGGATGAAGCTTTCTTT. Encoded protein: CASSPVRDRADEAFF. The whole variable domain, filled in from reference TRBV7-9 and TRBJ1-1, reads DTGVSQNPRHKITKRGQNVTFRCDPISEHNRLYWYRQTLGQGPEFLTYFQNEAQLEKSRLLSDRFSAERPKGSFSTLEIQRTEQGDSAMYLCASSPVRDRADEAFFGQGTRLTVV.

This chain connects TRBV6-2 or TRBV6-3 to TRBJ2-5; no definite D call. Germline values: CDR1 MNHEY, CDR2 SVGEGT. V lost 6 bases and J lost 11, with 13 bases in between. The CDR3 runs to 11 residues. CDR3 residues: CASSRVEEQYF. The CDR3 nucleotides read TGTGCCAGCAGCCGTGTGGAAGAGCAGTACTTC.